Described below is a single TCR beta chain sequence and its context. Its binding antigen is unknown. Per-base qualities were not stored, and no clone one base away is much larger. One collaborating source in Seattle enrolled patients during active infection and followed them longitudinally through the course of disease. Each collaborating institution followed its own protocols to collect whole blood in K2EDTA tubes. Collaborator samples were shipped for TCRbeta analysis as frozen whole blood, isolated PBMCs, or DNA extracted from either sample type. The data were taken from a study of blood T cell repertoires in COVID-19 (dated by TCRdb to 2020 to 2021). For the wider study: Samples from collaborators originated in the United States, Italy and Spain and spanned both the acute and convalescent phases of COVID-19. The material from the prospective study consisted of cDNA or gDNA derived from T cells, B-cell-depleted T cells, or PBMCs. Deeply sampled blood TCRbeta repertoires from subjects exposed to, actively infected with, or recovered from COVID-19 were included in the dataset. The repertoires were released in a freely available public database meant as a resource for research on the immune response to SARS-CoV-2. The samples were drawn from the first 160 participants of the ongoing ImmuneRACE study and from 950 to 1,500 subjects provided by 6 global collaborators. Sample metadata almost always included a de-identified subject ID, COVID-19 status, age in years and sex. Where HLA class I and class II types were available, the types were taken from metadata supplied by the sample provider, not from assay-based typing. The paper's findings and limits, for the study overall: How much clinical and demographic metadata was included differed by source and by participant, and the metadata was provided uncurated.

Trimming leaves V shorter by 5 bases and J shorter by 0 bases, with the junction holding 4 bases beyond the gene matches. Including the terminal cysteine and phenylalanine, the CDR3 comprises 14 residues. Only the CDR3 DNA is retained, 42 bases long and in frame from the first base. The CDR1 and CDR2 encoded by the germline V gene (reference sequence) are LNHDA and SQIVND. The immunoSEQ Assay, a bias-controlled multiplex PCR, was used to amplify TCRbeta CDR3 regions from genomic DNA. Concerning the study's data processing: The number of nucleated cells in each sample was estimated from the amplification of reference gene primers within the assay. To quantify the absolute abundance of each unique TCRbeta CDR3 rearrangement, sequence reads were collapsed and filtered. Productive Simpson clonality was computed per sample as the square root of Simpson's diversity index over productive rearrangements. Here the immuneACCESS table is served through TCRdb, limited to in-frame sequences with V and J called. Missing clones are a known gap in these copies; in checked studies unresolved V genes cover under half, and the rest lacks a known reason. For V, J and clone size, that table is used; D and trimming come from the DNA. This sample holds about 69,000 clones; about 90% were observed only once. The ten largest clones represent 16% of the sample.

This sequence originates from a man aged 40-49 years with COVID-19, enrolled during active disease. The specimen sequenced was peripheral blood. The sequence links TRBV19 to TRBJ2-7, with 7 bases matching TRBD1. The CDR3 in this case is CASSRDRVSYEQYF. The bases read TGTGCCAGTAGTCGCGACAGGGTCTCCTACGAGCAGTACTTC.